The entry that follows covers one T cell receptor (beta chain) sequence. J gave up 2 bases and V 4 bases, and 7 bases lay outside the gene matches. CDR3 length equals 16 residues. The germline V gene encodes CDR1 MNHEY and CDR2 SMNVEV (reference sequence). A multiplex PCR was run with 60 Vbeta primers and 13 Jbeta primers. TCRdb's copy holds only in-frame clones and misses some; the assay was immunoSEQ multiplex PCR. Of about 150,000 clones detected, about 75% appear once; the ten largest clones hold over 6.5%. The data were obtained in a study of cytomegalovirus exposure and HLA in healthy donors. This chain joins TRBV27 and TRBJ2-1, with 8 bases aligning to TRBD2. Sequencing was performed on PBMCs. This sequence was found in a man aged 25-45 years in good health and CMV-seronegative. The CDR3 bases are TGTGCCAGCAGTTCCACCCGCGGGGGGCCCTACAATGAGCAGTTCTTC. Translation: CASSSTRGGPYNEQFF.